The 21 T cell receptor beta chains below all came from one sample that was sequenced in a study of cytomegalovirus exposure and HLA in healthy donors. The PCR had 60 Vbeta and 13 Jbeta primers. Assay: immunoSEQ multiplex PCR; the TCRdb copy retains only in-frame clones and omits some. The sample lists about 55,000 clones; about 80% were seen once. The specimen was PBMCs. The receptors derive from a female donor in good health and CMV-seronegative.

The genes are TRBV18 and TRBJ1-6; D not certain. Germline V gives CDR1 KGHSH, CDR2 LQKENI. Trimming left V 1 base short and J 7 bases short, with 14 bases between. CDR3 size: 16 residues. CDR3 sequence (DNA): TGTGCCAGCTCACCACTGACCTCGACGGGGAATTCACCCCTCCACTTT. This sequence encodes CASSPLTSTGNSPLHF.

The chain employs TRBV6-5 and TRBJ2-2; TRBD1 might be the D (5 bases). CDR1 is MNHEY, CDR2 SVGAGI, per germline. Trimming left V 4 bases short and J 3 bases short, with 9 bases between. The CDR3 loop spans 14 amino acids. The chain's CDR3 is CASSSGHHTGELFF. CDR3 DNA: TGTGCCAGCAGTTCTGGACACCACACCGGGGAGCTGTTTTTT.

J is TRBJ2-6 and V is TRBV7-2; D perhaps matches TRBD2 (6 bases). The germline V gene has CDR1 SGHTA and CDR2 FQGNSA. Trimming cost V 8 bases and J 0 bases, with 11 bases left between them. CDR3 size: 15 residues. Here the CDR3 DNA reads TGTGCCAGCGGCCCCGGGGGCTCTGGGGCCAACGTCCTGACTTTC. Its protein product is CASGPGGSGANVLTF.

J is TRBJ2-6 and V is TRBV10-2; 10 positions match TRBD1. Germline lookup yields CDR1 WSHSY and CDR2 SAAADI. This CDR3 spans 16 amino acids. The trim removed 4 bases at V and 0 bases at J, leaving 0 bases unmatched. The CDR3 here is CASSGTGGSGANVLTF. The DNA of the CDR3 is TGCGCCAGCAGTGGGACAGGGGGCTCTGGGGCCAACGTCCTGACTTTC.

This clone occurred once. The J gene is TRBJ1-2, the V gene TRBV5-6; D might be TRBD1 (5 bases). Germline lookup yields CDR1 SGHDT and CDR2 YYEEEE. The CDR3 length is 14 residues. Trimming removed 4 bases from V and 3 bases from J, with 13 bases in between. DNA of the CDR3: TGTGCCAGCAGCCCGACATCGGGGGACTATGGCTACACCTTC. This codes for CASSPTSGDYGYTF.

This chain connects TRBV10-3 to TRBJ2-1; the match to TRBD1 covers 11 bases. This CDR3 contains 15 residues. Germline trimming cut 7 bases from V and 6 bases from J; bases unmatched to any gene: 8. The germline V gene has CDR1 ENHRY and CDR2 SYGVKD. CDR3 DNA: TGTGCCATCAATGACCGGGACAGGGGGTCCAATGAGCAGTTCTTC. This sequence encodes CAINDRDRGSNEQFF.

This chain uses TRBV2 with TRBJ2-3, with D perhaps TRBD1 (6 bases). Trimming shortened V by 5 bases and J by 14 bases, and 20 bases separated the two germline ends. CDR3 length equals 13 residues. Germline V CDR1 and CDR2: SNHLY, FYNNEI. The CDR3 bases are TGTGCCAGCAGTCCAAGTCTGACAGGTTGGCGGTATTTT. It codes for CASSPSLTGWRYF.

This clone came up once. The rearrangement uses TRBV6-6 and TRBJ1-2, with no clear D. This CDR3 contains 12 residues. Germline V gives CDR1 MNHNY, CDR2 SVGAGI (reference sequence). The V end was cut by 5 bases, the J end by 8 bases, with 12 bases between. The CDR3 DNA reads as TGTGCCAGCAGTGATCTCGACGGGGGCTACACCTTC. It translates to CASSDLDGGYTF.

V and J are TRBV19 and TRBJ2-2, with TRBD1 matching 10 bases. CDR1 and CDR2 from the germline V gene are LNHDA and SQIVND (reference sequence). There are 19 residues in the CDR3. J gave up 6 bases and V 0 bases, and 13 bases lay outside the gene matches. The CDR3 is CASSIDLDRGTGKSGELFF. In DNA form, the CDR3 reads TGTGCCAGTAGTATAGATCTGGACAGGGGGACTGGAAAATCCGGGGAGCTGTTTTTT.

The J gene is TRBJ2-7, the V gene TRBV6-5; a weak D match, TRBD1 (6 bases). Trimming pared 2 bases from V and 2 bases from J, leaving 7 bases between. CDR3 length: 13 amino acids. Germline CDR1 and CDR2: MNHEY and SVGAGI. The CDR3 region has the DNA TGTGCCAGCAGTTACGGGGACACCTACGAGCAGTACTTC. Translated: CASSYGDTYEQYF.

This clone has just a few counts. The rearrangement uses TRBV7-2 and TRBJ2-3; 9 nucleotides match TRBD2. J lost 7 bases, V lost 4 bases, and 9 bases had no gene match. The CDR3 covers 15 residues. Germline values: CDR1 SGHTA, CDR2 FQGNSA. The CDR3 nucleotides are TGTGCCAGCAGCTCAGGCGGGGGGGTGCAAAATACGCAGTATTTT. Its protein product is CASSSGGGVQNTQYF.

The V and J genes are TRBV7-3 and TRBJ2-2; D is uncertain. The V and J ends lost 1 base and 5 bases respectively, with 5 bases between them. Per the germline V gene, CDR1 is SGHTA and CDR2 is FQGTGA. The CDR3 consists of 13 residues. The CDR3 bases are TGTGCCAGCAGCTTAAGGGCGACCGGGGAGCTGTTTTTT. Protein sequence: CASSLRATGELFF.

A few counts support this clone. The chain links TRBV20-1 to TRBJ2-5; 7 positions match TRBD1. The CDR3 runs to 9 residues. Losses at the gene ends were 7 bases for V and 12 bases for J; bases not matched to a gene: 5. Germline V gives CDR1 DFQATT, CDR2 SNEGSKA (reference sequence). The CDR3 DNA sequence: TGCAGTGAAGGGGGCCGGGAGTACTTC. Translating it yields CSEGGREYF.

The chain carries TRBV6-6 and TRBJ2-3; D is uncertain. This CDR3 is built from 13 residues. Germline V gives CDR1 MNHNY, CDR2 SVGAGI (reference sequence). Deletions cut 4 bases from V and 5 bases from J, with 10 bases between. The CDR3 region is CASSSSLLDTQYF. CDR3 nucleotides: TGTGCCAGCAGTTCCTCCCTTTTAGATACGCAGTATTTT.

The chain uses TRBV6-1 and TRBJ1-5; 9 positions match TRBD1. Per the germline V gene, CDR1 is MNHNS and CDR2 is SASEGT. This CDR3 comprises 13 residues. The V gene end was trimmed by 3 bases and the J gene end by 6 bases; junction bases not matched to a gene: 0. As DNA, the CDR3 is TGTGCCAGCAGTGAGGACAGGGGTCAGCCCCAGCATTTT. Its protein is CASSEDRGQPQHF.

This sequence joins TRBV19 and TRBJ1-2; no clear D gene. The length of the CDR3 is 14 residues. Per germline, CDR1 LNHDA and CDR2 SQIVND (reference sequence). V was pared by 3 bases and J by 4 bases, with 12 bases between. The CDR3 coding sequence is TGTGCCAGTAGTATGGCTCAGCCGGGCTATGGCTACACCTTC. Protein sequence: CASSMAQPGYGYTF.

V and J are TRBV7-9 and TRBJ2-7; 7 bases line up with TRBD1. V was clipped by 4 bases and J by 0 bases; unmatched bases: 6. The length of the CDR3 is 15 residues. Germline V gives CDR1 SEHNR, CDR2 FQNEAQ (reference sequence). This chain's CDR3 is CASSWDSPSSYEQYF. DNA of the CDR3: TGTGCCAGCAGCTGGGACAGTCCCAGCTCCTACGAGCAGTACTTC. Complete variable domain (other parts from reference TRBV7-9 and TRBJ2-7): DTGVSQNPRHKITKRGQNVTFRCDPISEHNRLYWYRQTLGQGPEFLTYFQNEAQLEKSRLLSDRFSAERPKGSFSTLEIQRTEQGDSAMYLCASSWDSPSSYEQYFGPGTRLTVT.

The chain employs TRBV18 and TRBJ1-1, with D tentatively TRBD1 (5 bases). Looked up from germline, CDR1 is KGHSH and CDR2 is LQKENI. The CDR3 extends over 13 amino acids. V lost 6 bases and J 1 base, leaving 9 bases between the germline ends. The CDR3 region is CASSATENTEAFF. The CDR3 DNA reads TGTGCCAGCTCCGCGACAGAGAACACTGAAGCTTTCTTT.

The chain couples TRBV5-1 to TRBJ1-2; TRBD1 aligns across 8 bases. J lost 4 bases, V lost 6 bases, and 5 bases had no gene match. The germline CDR1 and CDR2 sequences are SGHRS and YFSETQ. This CDR3 contains 13 residues. The CDR3: CASNQGAGYGYTF. DNA of the CDR3: TGCGCCAGCAACCAGGGGGCGGGCTATGGCTACACCTTC.

The chain has TRBV4-2 and TRBJ2-5; a possible D gene is TRBD2 (6 bases). Germline values: CDR1 LGHNA, CDR2 YNFKEQ. Trimming stripped 0 bases from V and 2 bases from J, with 16 bases between. The CDR3 runs to 17 residues. The CDR3 coding sequence is TGTGCCAGCAGCCAAGAATCGTTTGGGCGGGGACAAGAGACCCAGTACTTC. Amino acid sequence: CASSQESFGRGQETQYF.

This clone was detected only a few times. The CDR3 DNA sequence: TGTGCCAGCAGCCCTCAGGGGGGACAGGGATGGGGGCAGTACTTC. Translating gives CASSPQGGQGWGQYF. The chain joins TRBV5-6 to TRBJ2-5, with TRBD1 matching over 9 bases. The CDR3 consists of 15 residues. Germline CDR1 is SGHDT and CDR2 is YYEEEE. The V and J ends lost 4 bases and 11 bases, in that order; junction bases with no gene match: 15.